This T cell receptor (beta chain) came from a study of shared clonotypes between healthy human individuals. With V trimmed by 6 bases and J by 5 bases, 13 bases remained unmatched. The CDR3 consists of 16 residues. CDR1 is SGHTA, CDR2 FQGNSA, per germline. TCRdb's table, derived via immunoSEQ multiplex PCR, lists solely in-frame clones and lacks some. The data show a few hundred thousand clones, 75% to 80% seen once. The chain recombines TRBV7-2 with TRBJ2-5; 9 bases align to TRBD2. Sequenced sample: PBMCs. This TCR was sampled from a woman between 35 and 50 years old in good health. Some clones in this sample may be carry-over from other donors' samples. The CDR3 nucleotides are TGTGCCAGCAGTACCGGCGGGACTAGCTTTAGTGAGACCCAGTACTTC. Its translation is CASSTGGTSFSETQYF.